A selection of T cell receptor beta chains follows, all from one sample in a study of T-cell memory formation after mild COVID-19. TCRdb fed the 5' RACE reads into MiXCR, producing one record per CDR3 protein. The sample has roughly 340,000 distinct CDR3 sequences, 15% seen once. The sequenced material came from PBMCs or a T cell subset sorted from them (not recorded which). The receptor set was obtained from a man between 18 and 35 years old who had mild COVID-19 (a few samples of this study predate the infection). Cell type and time point are not known. Each CDR3 is given with its conserved first and last residue. The D gene is left open where the match is weak. Size tells how often a clone was seen (once, few, many) or the class of an expanded clone, and some rows leave it out.

clone_size d_call j_call v_call cdr3_nt cdr3_aa
- - TRBJ1-1 TRBV5-1 TGCGCCAGCAGCAACGCCGGGACATTGAACACTGAAGCTTTCTTT CASSNAGTLNTEAFF
- - TRBJ1-6 TRBV20-1 TGCAGTGCTTTACAGGGTCTAAATTCACCCCTCCACTTT CSALQGLNSPLHF
- - TRBJ2-2 TRBV5-1 TGCGCCAGCAGCTTGGGTCCGGGGTACACCGGGGAGCTGTTTTTT CASSLGPGYTGELFF
few - TRBJ1-1 TRBV6-6 TGTGCCAGCAGTCCCGGGGGGTATAGTGAAGCTTTCTTT CASSPGGYSEAFF
many - TRBJ1-5 TRBV25-1 TGTGCCAGCAGTGAAATGGACAGCGAGACGGGTCAGCCCCAGCATTTT CASSEMDSETGQPQHF
medium-sized - TRBJ2-2 TRBV6-2/TRBV6-3 TGTGCCAGCAGTTACTCGACCACCGGGGAGCTGTTTTTT CASSYSTTGELFF
few TRBD1 TRBJ1-5 TRBV28 TGTGCCAGCAGCCCAGGGGGTTTAAGTCAGCCCCAGCATTTT CASSPGGLSQPQHF
- TRBD1 TRBJ1-5 TRBV10-3 TGTGCCATCAGTGAGTCAGACAGGGCCAATCAGCCCCAGCATTTT CAISESDRANQPQHF
- - TRBJ1-1 TRBV5-1 TGCGCCTCCCGGGGGGGCCGGAGCACTGAAGCTTTCTTT CASRGGRSTEAFF
- - TRBJ2-1 TRBV20-1 TGCAGTGCTAGCGCCCCGGGGTACAATGAGCAGTTCTTC CSASAPGYNEQFF
many TRBD1 TRBJ2-3 TRBV7-2 TGTGCCAGCAGCCTCGGGACAGGGGTAGTTTTGTTCGCAGATACGCAGTATTTT CASSLGTGVVLFADTQYF
- - TRBJ2-3 TRBV2 TGTGCCAGCAGTGGGGTAGTTAGCACAGATACGAAGTATTTT CASSGVVSTDTKYF
few - TRBJ2-5 TRBV9 TGTGCCAGCAGCCCTACCGGGGGACGGCAAGAGACCCAGTACTTC CASSPTGGRQETQYF